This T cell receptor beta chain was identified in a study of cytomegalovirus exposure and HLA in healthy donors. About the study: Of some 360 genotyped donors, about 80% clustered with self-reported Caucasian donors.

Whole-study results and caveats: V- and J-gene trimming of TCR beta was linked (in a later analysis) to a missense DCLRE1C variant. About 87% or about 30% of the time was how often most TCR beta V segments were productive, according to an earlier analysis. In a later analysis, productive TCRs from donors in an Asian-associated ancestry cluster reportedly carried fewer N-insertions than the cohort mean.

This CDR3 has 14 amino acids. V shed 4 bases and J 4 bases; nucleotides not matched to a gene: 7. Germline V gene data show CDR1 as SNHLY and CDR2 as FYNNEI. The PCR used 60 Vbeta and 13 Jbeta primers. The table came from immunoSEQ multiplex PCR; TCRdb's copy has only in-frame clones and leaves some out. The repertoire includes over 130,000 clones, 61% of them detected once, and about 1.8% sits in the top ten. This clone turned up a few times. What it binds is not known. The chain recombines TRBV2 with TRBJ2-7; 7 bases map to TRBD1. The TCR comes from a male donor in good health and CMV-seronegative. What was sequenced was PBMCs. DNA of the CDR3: TGTGCCAGCAGTGGGAACAGGGGTTTTTACGAGCAGTACTTC. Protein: CASSGNRGFYEQYF.